This T cell receptor beta chain was identified in a study of cytomegalovirus exposure and HLA in healthy donors. Concerning this clone: What it recognizes is unknown.

Study-wide results and limits: Trimming of TCR beta V- and J-genes showed a link, identified in a later analysis, to a missense DCLRE1C variant. TCR beta V segments were, for the most part, productive about 87% or about 30% of the time in an earlier analysis. After further analysis at a later stage, 17,000 or so TCR beta sequences were associated with HLA alleles at 0.05 false discovery rate.

Germline CDR1 SNHLY, CDR2 FYNNEI. The CDR3 covers 15 residues. The J segment lost 0 bases and the V segment lost 4 bases, leaving 4 bases of the junction unmatched. The primer mix had 60 Vbeta and 13 Jbeta primers. Using immunoSEQ multiplex PCR, the repertoire was profiled, and TCRdb retains in-frame clones only, with some absent. The sample includes 120,000 or so clones, approximately 75% of them seen just once. The sample comprised PBMCs. The rearrangement uses TRBV2 and TRBJ1-1, with 8 bases that match TRBD1. This sequence originates from a woman in her forties or fifties in good health and CMV-seronegative. DNA of the CDR3: TGTGCCAGCAGTGCAGAGGACAGGGTGAACACTGAAGCTTTCTTT. Its protein is CASSAEDRVNTEAFF.